What follows are 13 T cell receptor beta chains derived from one specimen sequenced in a study of blood T cell repertoires in COVID-19. The protocol was immunoSEQ multiplex PCR, while the TCRdb copy is restricted to in-frame clones and leaves out a portion. The sample has approximately 200,000 clones, 83% seen once. Sample: peripheral blood. The receptors originated from a woman between 50 and 59 years old with acute or convalescent COVID-19.

This chain connects TRBV28 to TRBJ2-7, with D unresolved. Germline V gene data show CDR1 as MDHEN and CDR2 as SYDVKM. V lost 6 bases to trimming and J lost 1 base, with 13 bases between them. CDR3 size: 14 residues. In DNA form, the CDR3 reads TGTGCCAGCAGCCGAGATCTTTTGTCCTACGAGCAGTACTTC. Protein product: CASSRDLLSYEQYF.

The J gene is TRBJ1-1, the V gene TRBV28; unclear D gene. V lost 7 bases, J lost 1 base, and 7 bases lay in between. Per the germline V gene, CDR1 is MDHEN and CDR2 is SYDVKM. This CDR3 is 12 amino acids long. CDR3 in DNA: TGTGCCAGCAAAATCTCGAACACTGAAGCTTTCTTT. Translating gives CASKISNTEAFF.

The J gene is TRBJ1-1, the V gene TRBV27, with D possibly TRBD1 on 5 matching bases. CDR1 MNHEY and CDR2 SMNVEV come from the germline V gene (reference sequence). Trimming removed 4 bases from V and 10 bases from J, with 16 bases in between. The CDR3 is 13 residues long. CDR3 DNA: TGTGCCAGCAGTTGGGCAGGGCCAAGGGGAGCTTTCTTT. It encodes CASSWAGPRGAFF.

The table lists this clone with a count of one. The chain has TRBV4-3 and TRBJ2-3, with TRBD1 matching 9 bases. The V and J ends lost 0 bases and 5 bases, in that order; junction bases with no gene match: 3. CDR1 and CDR2 from the germline V gene are LGHNA and YSLEER. This CDR3 has 15 amino acids. CDR3 sequence: CASSQDGTGLDTQYF. The CDR3 DNA follows: TGCGCCAGCAGCCAAGACGGGACAGGGTTAGATACGCAGTATTTT.

V and J are TRBV30 and TRBJ1-2; tentatively, D is TRBD1 (6 bases). V was trimmed by 7 bases and J by 7 bases, leaving 10 bases between them. CDR3 length: 10 amino acids. Germline values: CDR1 GTSNPN, CDR2 SVGIG (reference sequence). Written as DNA, the CDR3 is TGTGCCTACAGGGCGCGTGGCTACACCTTC. Protein sequence: CAYRARGYTF.

The genes are TRBV7-2 and TRBJ1-2, with a tentative D call TRBD1 (6 bases). The V gene's germline CDR1 is SGHTA and CDR2 FQGNSA. The germline V and J ends were trimmed by 2 bases and 8 bases, with 12 bases remaining between them. This CDR3 comprises 13 residues. In nucleotides, the CDR3 is TGTGCCAGCAGCTTAACACAGGGAGGGGGCTACACCTTC. It translates to CASSLTQGGGYTF.

Of note for this clone: Compared with germline, one end of the junction differs, possibly owing to a read error. In DNA form, the CDR3 reads TGTGCCAGCACCCCCGGGGGACAGGGAGGCTCTGAGGCTTTCTTT. Amino acids: CASTPGGQGGSEAFF. V and J are TRBV28 and TRBJ1-1; 9 bases agree with TRBD1. The CDR3 runs 15 residues. Germline V gene sequence: CDR1 MDHEN, CDR2 SYDVKM.

This rearrangement joins TRBV5-1 to TRBJ2-4, with D possibly being TRBD1 (5 bases). The CDR3 totals 14 residues. Trimming cost V 1 base and J 2 bases, with 7 bases left between them. The germline V gene encodes CDR1 SGHRS and CDR2 YFSETQ. This CDR3 is CASSLTGPKNIQYF. DNA of the CDR3: TGCGCCAGCAGCTTGACAGGACCCAAAAACATTCAGTACTTC.

The chain has TRBV7-2 and TRBJ2-7; 7 nucleotides agree with TRBD2. Losses at the gene ends were 4 bases for V and 1 base for J; bases not matched to a gene: 4. The CDR3 loop spans 14 amino acids. In germline, CDR1 is SGHTA, CDR2 FQGNSA. The CDR3 DNA follows: TGTGCCAGCAGCTCCCAGCGGGGATCCTACGAGCAGTACTTC. Residues: CASSSQRGSYEQYF.

The CDR3 DNA sequence: TGCGCCAGCAGCTTGGAGGTAGGGGGCTACGAGCAGTACTTC. This sequence encodes CASSLEVGGYEQYF. J is TRBJ2-7 and V is TRBV5-1; D possibly corresponds to TRBD1 (6 bases). CDR3 length: 14 residues. Germline V gene sequence: CDR1 SGHRS, CDR2 YFSETQ. Trimming took off 0 bases at V and 3 bases at J, with 10 bases between the two ends.

For this clone: Other nucleotide sequences in the sample specify the same CDR3. The V and J genes are TRBV7-2 and TRBJ1-5, with D maybe TRBD1 (5 bases). V lost 5 bases and J 4 bases, leaving 9 bases between the germline ends. The CDR3 consists of 13 residues. Looked up from germline, CDR1 is SGHTA and CDR2 is FQGNSA. CDR3 sequence (DNA): TGTGCCAGCAGCCCGGGGGTTAATCAGCCCCAGCATTTT. It specifies CASSPGVNQPQHF.

The chain recombines TRBV4-1 with TRBJ2-7, with 7 bases lining up with TRBD1. Germline trimming cut 1 base from V and 2 bases from J; bases unmatched to any gene: 8. The CDR3 has 16 residues. Germline V gene data show CDR1 as MGHRA and CDR2 as YSYEKL. CDR3 nucleotide sequence: TGCGCCAGCAGCCAAGTCTACCGGGACAGAGCCTACGAGCAGTACTTC. Translation: CASSQVYRDRAYEQYF.

The genes are TRBV13 and TRBJ2-5; 9 nucleotides align to TRBD1. Germline assignment: CDR1 PRHDT and CDR2 FYEKMQ (reference sequence). The CDR3 totals 14 residues. V was pared by 5 bases and J by 5 bases, with 6 bases of the junction left unmatched. The CDR3 here is CASSTDRGFETQYF. CDR3 coding DNA: TGTGCCAGCAGCACAGACAGGGGGTTCGAGACCCAGTACTTC.